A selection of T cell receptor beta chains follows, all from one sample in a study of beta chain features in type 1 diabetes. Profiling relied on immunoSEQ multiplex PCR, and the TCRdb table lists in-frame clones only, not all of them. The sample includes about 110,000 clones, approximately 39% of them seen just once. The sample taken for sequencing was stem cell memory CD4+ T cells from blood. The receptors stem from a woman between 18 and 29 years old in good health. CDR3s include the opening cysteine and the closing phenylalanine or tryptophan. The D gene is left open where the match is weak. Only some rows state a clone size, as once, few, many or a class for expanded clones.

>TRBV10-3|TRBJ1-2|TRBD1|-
CAISELGQIYGYTF
TGTGCCATCAGTGAGTTGGGACAGATCTATGGCTACACCTTC
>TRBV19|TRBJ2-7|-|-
CASKASEYYEQYF
TGTGCCAGTAAGGCTAGCGAATACTACGAGCAGTACTTC
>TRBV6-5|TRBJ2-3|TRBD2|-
CASSYGGGGRDTQYF
TGTGCCAGCAGTTACGGAGGCGGGGGGCGGGATACGCAGTATTTT
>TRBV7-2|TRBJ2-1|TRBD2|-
CASSPRGLAGGIGNEQFF
TGTGCCAGCAGCCCCAGGGGACTAGCGGGAGGGATCGGCAATGAGCAGTTCTTC
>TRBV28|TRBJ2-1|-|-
CASSLHLRETIYEQFF
TGTGCCAGCAGTTTACATTTGAGGGAGACTATTTACGAGCAGTTCTTC
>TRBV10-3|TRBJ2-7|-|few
CAISDGQGDNEQYF
TGTGCCATCAGTGATGGGCAGGGTGACAACGAGCAGTACTTC
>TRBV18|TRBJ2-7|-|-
CASSPARGDYEQYF
TGTGCCAGCTCACCTGCCCGGGGTGACTACGAGCAGTACTTC
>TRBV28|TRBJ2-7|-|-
CASSSTPSYEQYF
TGTGCCAGCAGTTCAACTCCATCCTACGAGCAGTACTTC
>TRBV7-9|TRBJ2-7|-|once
CASSLGLAQYEQYF
TGTGCCAGCAGCTTAGGGCTAGCCCAGTACGAGCAGTACTTC
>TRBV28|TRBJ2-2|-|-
CASSFRGRNTGELFF
TGTGCCAGCAGTTTCAGGGGTAGGAACACCGGGGAGCTGTTTTTT
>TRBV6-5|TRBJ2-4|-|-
CASSYGPGRGNIQYF
TGTGCCAGCAGTTATGGCCCGGGCAGGGGAAACATTCAGTACTTC
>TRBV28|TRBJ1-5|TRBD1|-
CASSWTGSNQPQHF
TGTGCCAGCAGTTGGACAGGTAGCAATCAGCCCCAGCATTTT
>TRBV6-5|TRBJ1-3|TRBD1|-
CASSWDRDSGNTIYF
TGTGCCAGCAGTTGGGACAGGGACTCTGGAAACACCATATATTTT
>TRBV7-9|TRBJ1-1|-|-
CASSLSQGLDEAFF
TGTGCCAGCAGCTTAAGTCAGGGCCTTGATGAAGCTTTCTTT
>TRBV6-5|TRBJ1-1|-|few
CASSYPGRNTEAFF
TGTGCCAGCAGTTACCCGGGGAGGAACACTGAAGCTTTCTTT
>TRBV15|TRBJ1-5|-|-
CATSRDGGGSRQPQHF
TGTGCCACCAGCAGAGATGGGGGAGGTTCACGCCAGCCCCAGCATTTT
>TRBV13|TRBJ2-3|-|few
CASSWGLSTDTQYF
TGTGCCAGCAGCTGGGGACTCAGCACAGATACGCAGTATTTT
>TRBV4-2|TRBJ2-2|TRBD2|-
CASSQAGTSGTTGELFF
TGTGCCAGCAGCCAAGCCGGGACTAGCGGGACTACCGGGGAGCTGTTTTTT
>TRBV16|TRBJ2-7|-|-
CASSQSYTGNYEQYF
TGTGCCAGCAGCCAATCGTATACAGGAAACTACGAGCAGTACTTC
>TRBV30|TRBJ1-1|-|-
CAWSVPFRVNTEAFF
TGTGCCTGGAGTGTACCGTTCAGGGTGAACACTGAAGCTTTCTTT
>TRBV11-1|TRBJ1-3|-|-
CASSLGRATGNTIYF
TGTGCCAGCAGCTTAGGTCGCGCTACTGGAAACACCATATATTTT
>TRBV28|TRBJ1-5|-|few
CASRKPYSNQPQHF
TGTGCCAGCAGGAAACCCTATAGCAATCAGCCCCAGCATTTT
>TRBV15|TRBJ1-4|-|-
CATSRDGGGVANEKLFF
TGTGCCACCAGCAGAGATGGGGGAGGTGTTGCTAATGAAAAACTGTTTTTT
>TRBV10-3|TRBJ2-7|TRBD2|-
CASGLAGGFNEQYF
TGTGCCTCGGGACTAGCGGGAGGGTTCAACGAGCAGTACTTC
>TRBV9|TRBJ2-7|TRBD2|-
CASSPSERGSSYEQYF
TGTGCCAGCAGCCCCTCGGAGCGGGGTTCCTCCTACGAGCAGTACTTC
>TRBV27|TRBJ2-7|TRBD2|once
CASSFAGRAYEQYF
TGTGCCAGCAGTTTTGCCGGGAGGGCTTACGAGCAGTACTTC